What follows is one TCR beta chain and its context. The data were taken from a study of blood T cell repertoires in COVID-19. On the study more broadly: Material from acute and convalescent COVID-19 was sourced from the United States, Italy and Spain.

There are 13 residues in the CDR3. Trimming removed 7 bases from V and 9 bases from J; junction bases left unmatched: 6. Germline-derived CDR1 and CDR2 are SGHRS and YFSETQ. Self-reported history from a screening survey and questionnaire set each donor's cohort. The method was immunoSEQ multiplex PCR; TCRdb's version includes in-frame clones alone and lacks a portion of them. The sample includes around 280,000 clones, around 90% of them seen just once. The chain joins TRBV5-1 to TRBJ2-1, with 11 bases that match TRBD2. This receptor was identified in a woman between 18 and 29 years old with acute COVID-19. Sequencing was performed on PBMCs or T cells enriched from blood (not recorded which). CDR3 sequence reads: CASHTSGSIEQFF. The CDR3 nucleotides are TGCGCCAGCCACACTAGCGGGAGTATTGAGCAGTTCTTC.